Listed below are T cell receptor beta chains from one sample, sequenced in a study of T cell changes during pregnancy in multiple sclerosis. The method was immunoSEQ multiplex PCR; TCRdb's version includes in-frame clones alone and lacks a portion of them. The repertoire holds about 70,000 clones, with roughly 94% as singletons. This specimen consisted of peripheral blood, obtained in the third trimester of pregnancy. These receptors came from a female donor with multiple sclerosis, enrolled in a pregnancy study. CDR3s include the opening cysteine and the closing phenylalanine or tryptophan. D genes are given only for firm matches. Clone size appears in some rows only: once, few, many, or a class for an expanded clone.

TRBV7-2,TRBD1,TRBJ1-2,-,CASSLGTGRLYGYTF,TGTGCCAGCAGCTTAGGGACAGGTCGGCTCTATGGCTACACCTTC
TRBV5-1,TRBD2,TRBJ2-3,-,CASSLGGTSGGTDTQYF,TGCGCCAGCAGCTTGGGGGGGACTAGCGGGGGCACAGATACGCAGTATTTT
TRBV5-1,-,TRBJ1-2,-,CASSLEGRPYGYTF,TGCGCCAGCAGCTTGGAGGGGCGCCCGTATGGCTACACCTTC
TRBV11-2,TRBD1,TRBJ1-2,-,CASSPVGTGEGYTF,TGTGCCAGCAGCCCCGTTGGGACAGGGGAGGGCTACACCTTC
TRBV19,-,TRBJ1-6,-,CASSQGQGHNSPLHF,TGTGCCAGTAGTCAAGGTCAGGGACACAATTCACCCCTCCACTTT
TRBV9,-,TRBJ2-3,-,CASSNSLTDTQYF,TGTGCCAGTTCAAACAGTTTGACAGATACGCAGTATTTT
TRBV23-1,TRBD1,TRBJ1-1,few,CANDRGPNSENTEAFF,TGCGCCAACGACAGGGGGCCAAATAGCGAGAACACTGAAGCTTTCTTT
TRBV29-1,-,TRBJ1-1,-,CSAIHMNTEAFF,TGCAGCGCCATTCACATGAACACTGAAGCTTTCTTT
TRBV5-4,-,TRBJ2-5,-,CASSSGVTEQETQYF,TGTGCCAGCAGCTCTGGAGTGACGGAGCAAGAGACCCAGTACTTC
TRBV9,-,TRBJ1-1,-,CASSVGAYAGMTTEAFF,TGTGCCAGCAGCGTAGGCGCGTATGCCGGGATGACCACTGAAGCTTTCTTT
TRBV19,-,TRBJ2-1,-,CASTLRGGVTYNEQFF,TGTGCCAGTACCCTACGAGGGGGGGTAACCTACAATGAGCAGTTCTTC
TRBV18,-,TRBJ1-5,-,CASSLGAQASSNQPQHF,TGTGCCAGCTCACTAGGGGCGCAAGCCTCTAGCAATCAGCCCCAGCATTTT
TRBV15,TRBD1,TRBJ1-3,-,CASSAGTGGGNTIYF,TGTGCCAGCAGCGCCGGGACAGGGGGCGGAAACACCATATATTTT
TRBV9,TRBD1,TRBJ2-2,-,CASSVGTGPGQANTGELFF,TGTGCCAGCAGCGTGGGGACAGGTCCGGGACAGGCGAACACCGGGGAGCTGTTTTTT
TRBV5-4,-,TRBJ1-2,-,CASSLEHYGYTF,TGTGCCAGCAGCTTGGAGCACTATGGCTACACCTTC
TRBV5-1,TRBD1,TRBJ1-5,-,CASSEGQGQPQHF,TGCGCCAGCAGTGAAGGACAGGGCCAGCCCCAGCATTTT
TRBV7-2,TRBD2,TRBJ2-7,-,CASSDRGGAPYEQYF,TGTGCCAGCAGCGACCGCGGGGGGGCCCCCTACGAGCAGTACTTC
TRBV15,TRBD2,TRBJ2-7,-,CATSRGSGGTYEQYF,TGTGCCACCAGCAGAGGTAGCGGGGGAACCTACGAGCAGTACTTC
TRBV7-2,-,TRBJ1-2,-,CASSSTPYGYTF,TGTGCCAGCAGCTCGACACCTTATGGCTACACCTTC
TRBV4-1,-,TRBJ1-5,-,CASGETDNSNQPQHF,TGCGCCAGCGGAGAGACAGACAATAGCAATCAGCCCCAGCATTTT
TRBV7-3,-,TRBJ2-1,-,CASSSDGGRHNEQFF,TGTGCCAGCAGCTCGGACGGGGGGCGGCACAATGAGCAGTTCTTC
TRBV9,-,TRBJ2-5,few,CASSVGLAGETQYF,TGTGCCAGCAGCGTAGGGCTAGCTGGAGAGACCCAGTACTTC
TRBV5-1,TRBD1,TRBJ2-3,-,CASNPGQGRTDTQYF,TGCGCCAGCAATCCAGGACAGGGGAGGACAGATACGCAGTATTTT
TRBV30,-,TRBJ1-2,-,CAWSLSDYGYTF,TGTGCCTGGAGTCTGTCAGACTATGGCTACACCTTC
TRBV25-1,-,TRBJ2-7,-,CASSELRSGEQYF,TGTGCCAGCAGTGAATTACGGTCGGGCGAGCAGTACTTC
TRBV18,-,TRBJ2-2,-,CASLPGVDTGELFF,TGTGCCAGCCTTCCGGGTGTAGACACCGGGGAGCTGTTTTTT
TRBV29-1,TRBD2,TRBJ2-3,-,CSVRGDTDTQYF,TGCAGCGTACGGGGGGACACAGATACGCAGTATTTT
TRBV4-2,TRBD1,TRBJ1-2,-,CASSQSPGQPRYTF,TGTGCCAGCAGCCAATCTCCGGGACAGCCCCGCTACACCTTC
TRBV6-1,-,TRBJ1-2,-,CASSRGAQTGGYTF,TGTGCCAGTAGCAGGGGCGCACAAACGGGGGGCTACACCTTC
TRBV5-4,-,TRBJ2-2,-,CASSLGAGNTGELFF,TGTGCCAGCAGCTTGGGGGCAGGGAACACCGGGGAGCTGTTTTTT
TRBV9,-,TRBJ1-4,-,CASSEQGTNEKLFF,TGTGCCAGCAGCGAACAGGGAACTAATGAAAAACTGTTTTTT
TRBV7-2,-,TRBJ1-1,-,CASSLLRGVDTEAFF,TGTGCCAGCAGCTTATTACGGGGTGTGGACACTGAAGCTTTCTTT
TRBV7-9,-,TRBJ1-2,once,CASSRVREPYRYTF,TGTGCCAGCAGCCGGGTCAGGGAACCCTATCGCTACACCTTC
TRBV9,-,TRBJ1-4,-,CASSGGFGEKLFF,TGTGCCAGCAGCGGAGGGTTTGGGGAAAAACTGTTTTTT
TRBV15,-,TRBJ1-2,-,CATSRDYRENGYTF,TGTGCCACCAGCAGAGATTACAGAGAGAATGGCTACACCTTC
TRBV5-1,TRBD1,TRBJ1-2,-,CASSFTGGEGYTF,TGCGCCAGCAGCTTTACAGGGGGTGAGGGCTACACCTTC
TRBV11-3,-,TRBJ2-1,-,CASSARRGYNEQFF,TGTGCCAGCAGCGCTCGGAGAGGGTACAATGAGCAGTTCTTC
TRBV7-3,-,TRBJ1-1,-,CASSPSGSPANTEAFF,TGTGCCAGCAGCCCCTCCGGGTCTCCCGCAAACACTGAAGCTTTCTTT
TRBV4-2,TRBD2,TRBJ2-1,-,CASSQGGGGSEEQFF,TGTGCCAGCAGCCAAGGGGGGGGTGGATCTGAGGAGCAGTTCTTC
TRBV5-1,-,TRBJ1-6,-,CASSRIRQGGNSPLHF,TGCGCCAGCAGCCGAATTCGGCAGGGAGGTAATTCACCCCTCCACTTT
TRBV7-2,TRBD2,TRBJ2-3,-,CASSLSLIKAGGLTDTQYF,TGTGCCAGCAGCCTTAGCCTCATTAAAGCGGGGGGGCTCACAGATACGCAGTATTTT
TRBV7-2,TRBD1,TRBJ1-5,-,CASSQGADNQPQHF,TGTGCCAGCAGCCAGGGGGCCGACAATCAGCCCCAGCATTTT
TRBV15,-,TRBJ2-3,-,CATSRDRLDTDTQYF,TGTGCCACCAGCAGAGATAGGCTAGATACAGATACGCAGTATTTT
TRBV27,-,TRBJ2-7,-,CASRRLGQRIEQYF,TGTGCCAGCCGCCGCCTGGGACAAAGGATCGAGCAGTACTTC
TRBV6-1,-,TRBJ1-2,-,CASSEGGYYGYTF,TGTGCCAGCAGTGAAGGGGGCTACTATGGCTACACCTTC
TRBV19,-,TRBJ2-2,-,CASSDLANTGELFF,TGTGCCAGTAGCGACTTAGCGAACACCGGGGAGCTGTTTTTT
TRBV7-2,-,TRBJ1-2,-,CASSPSANYGYTF,TGTGCCAGCAGCCCCAGTGCTAACTATGGCTACACCTTC
TRBV25-1,-,TRBJ1-6,-,CASSERGSPLHF,TGTGCCAGCAGTGAAAGGGGTTCACCCCTCCACTTT
TRBV11-2,-,TRBJ1-5,-,CASSLRGGQPQHF,TGTGCCAGCAGCTTACGGGGGGGACAGCCCCAGCATTTT
TRBV18,TRBD2,TRBJ2-1,-,CASSPPGTSVSNEQFF,TGTGCCAGCTCACCGCCCGGGACTAGCGTTAGTAATGAGCAGTTCTTC
TRBV18,-,TRBJ2-2,-,CASSPGTGDTGELFF,TGTGCCAGCTCACCAGGGACGGGGGACACCGGGGAGCTGTTTTTT
TRBV6-6,-,TRBJ1-5,-,CASSDPREQPQHF,TGTGCCAGCAGTGACCCTCGGGAACAGCCCCAGCATTTT
TRBV7-2,TRBD1,TRBJ2-7,-,CASSLLRDSPYEQYF,TGTGCCAGCAGCTTGCTCCGGGACAGTCCCTACGAGCAGTACTTC
TRBV30,TRBD2,TRBJ2-7,-,CACGGAYEQYF,TGTGCCTGCGGGGGGGCATACGAGCAGTACTTC